Shown below are 28 T cell receptor beta chains from a single sample sequenced in a study of OX40 agonist ivuxolimab in advanced cancers. Produced via immunoSEQ multiplex PCR; TCRdb's table is partial and in-frame only. Of about 74,000 clones in the sample, 70% to 90% are singletons; the top ten hold approximately 0.98%. The sequences come from CD4+ or CD8+ T cells sorted from blood, collected in a trial of the OX40 agonist ivuxolimab. Every receptor here comes from an adult with an advanced solid tumor such as melanoma, head and neck, liver or kidney cancer.

Details on this clone: This sample also contains other DNA sequences that code for the same CDR3. The chain couples TRBV7-9 to TRBJ1-1; D uncertain. Germline V gives CDR1 SEHNR, CDR2 FQNEAQ (reference sequence). V lost 0 bases and J lost 1, with 6 bases in between. The CDR3 has 14 amino acids. CDR3 coding DNA: TGTGCCAGCAGCTTAGCCGGCGCGAACACTGAAGCTTTCTTT. The encoded protein is CASSLAGANTEAFF. The whole variable domain, filled in from reference TRBV7-9 and TRBJ1-1, reads DTGVSQNPRHKITKRGQNVTFRCDPISEHNRLYWYRQTLGQGPEFLTYFQNEAQLEKSRLLSDRFSAERPKGSFSTLEIQRTEQGDSAMYLCASSLAGANTEAFFGQGTRLTVV.

The chain has TRBV5-1 and TRBJ1-1, with D maybe TRBD1 (5 bases). This CDR3 has 14 residues. V lost 4 bases and J 5 bases, leaving 15 bases between the germline ends. Germline CDR1 and CDR2: SGHRS and YFSETQ. The CDR3 DNA reads as TGCGCCAGCAGCCAGGGTGGACTGGGGACTGAAGCTTTCTTT. It encodes CASSQGGLGTEAFF.

The V call is TRBV7-8, the J call TRBJ2-7, with D possibly TRBD2 on 5 matching bases. Germline assignment: CDR1 SGHVS and CDR2 FQNEAQ. V lost 4 bases and J 2 bases, leaving 15 bases between the germline ends. The CDR3 has 15 amino acids. The CDR3 loop is CASSSRRLAAYEQYF. CDR3 coding DNA: TGTGCCAGCAGCTCCAGAAGGCTAGCAGCCTACGAGCAGTACTTC.

CDR3 nucleotides: TGTGCCAGCAGCTTGATCTGGACAGGGGATAATGGCTACACCTTC. Translated, it gives CASSLIWTGDNGYTF. The J gene is TRBJ1-2, the V gene TRBV5-4; TRBD1 matches 9 bases. CDR3 size: 15 residues. J gave up 6 bases and V 1 base, and 7 bases lay outside the gene matches. Germline V CDR1 and CDR2: SGHNT, YYREEE (reference sequence). Together with reference TRBV5-4 and TRBJ1-2, the CDR3 gives the full variable domain: ETGVTQSPTHLIKTRGQQVTLRCSSQSGHNTVSWYQQALGQGPQFIFQYYREEENGRGNFPPRFSGLQFPNYSSELNVNALELDDSALYLCASSLIWTGDNGYTFGSGTRLTVV.

The chain recombines TRBV27 with TRBJ1-5, with D unclear. This CDR3 region has 15 residues. V was shortened by 3 bases and J by 0 bases, with 9 bases between the two germline ends. Germline loops: CDR1 MNHEY, CDR2 SMNVEV (reference sequence). CDR3 nucleotide sequence: TGTGCCAGCAGTTTTTACGGGCCTAGCAATCAGCCCCAGCATTTT. Translating gives CASSFYGPSNQPQHF.

CDR3 protein: CASSLVGRRQPQHF. CDR3 in DNA: TGTGCCAGCAGTTTAGTGGGGAGGCGTCAGCCCCAGCATTTT. The J gene is TRBJ1-5, the V gene TRBV27; D is undetermined. The germline V and J ends were trimmed by 2 bases and 6 bases, with 11 bases remaining between them. Germline values: CDR1 MNHEY, CDR2 SMNVEV (reference sequence). CDR3 length equals 14 residues.

This clone occurred once. This chain joins TRBV18 and TRBJ2-7, with D possibly being TRBD1 (6 bases). CDR1 is KGHSH, CDR2 LQKENI, per germline. CDR3 length: 16 amino acids. The V and J ends lost 0 bases and 5 bases respectively, with 17 bases between them. The CDR3 spells CASSPPEMSGVDEQYF. In DNA, the CDR3 is TGTGCCAGCTCACCACCGGAAATGTCAGGGGTTGACGAGCAGTACTTC.

This rearrangement joins TRBV19 to TRBJ1-3; 7 nucleotides agree with TRBD1. V lost 4 bases to trimming and J lost 0 bases; unmatched junction nucleotides: 9. CDR1 and CDR2 (germline): LNHDA, SQIVND (reference sequence). CDR3 length: 17 residues. This chain's CDR3 is CASSRPGQPASGNTIYF. The CDR3 region has the DNA TGTGCCAGTAGTAGGCCGGGACAGCCTGCCTCTGGAAACACCATATATTTT.

This rearrangement joins TRBV19 to TRBJ2-3; 13 bases line up with TRBD2. V dropped 4 bases and J dropped 2; count of bases not matched to a gene: 3. Germline CDR1 is LNHDA and CDR2 is SQIVND (reference sequence). The length of the CDR3 is 16 residues. CDR3 in DNA: TGTGCCAGTAGTAGCGGGACTAGCGGGATCACAGATACGCAGTATTTT. Its protein is CASSSGTSGITDTQYF.

This clone came up once. The chain joins TRBV19 to TRBJ2-3; no clear D. The ends were cut back, 5 bases at V and 0 bases at J, with 12 bases in the middle. This CDR3 has 15 amino acids. The V gene's germline CDR1 is LNHDA and CDR2 SQIVND (reference sequence). In DNA form, the CDR3 reads TGTGCCAGTAGTCCCCAGAGCGCTAGCACAGATACGCAGTATTTT. This translates into CASSPQSASTDTQYF.

This clone was counted once. This rearrangement joins TRBV15 to TRBJ1-4; D is unclear. The CDR3 totals 15 residues. CDR1 LNHNV and CDR2 YYDKDF come from the germline V gene (reference sequence). Trimming removed 2 bases from V and 8 bases from J, with 15 bases in between. The CDR3 protein is CATSRWAGMSEKLFF. DNA of the CDR3: TGTGCCACCAGCAGATGGGCTGGGATGTCGGAAAAACTGTTTTTT.

Written as DNA, the CDR3 is TGTGCCAGCAGCTCTCAGGGTGCAACTAATGAAAAACTGTTTTTT. Translation gives CASSSQGATNEKLFF. The V gene is TRBV5-6, the J gene TRBJ1-4; D is perhaps TRBD1 (5 bases). CDR3 length: 15 residues. Per the germline V gene, CDR1 is SGHDT and CDR2 is YYEEEE. Trimming took 3 bases from V and 0 from J, leaving 9 bases between them.

The chain combines TRBV20-1 with TRBJ2-7; D gene ambiguous. CDR1 is DFQATT and CDR2 is SNEGSKA in the germline V gene (reference sequence). This CDR3 has 9 residues. The germline V and J ends were trimmed by 6 bases and 3 bases, with 3 bases remaining between them. Here the CDR3 reads CSAGYEQYF. DNA of the CDR3: TGCAGTGCCGGCTACGAGCAGTACTTC.

This clone was observed a single time. V usage is TRBV19 and J usage is TRBJ2-1; tentatively, D is TRBD2 (5 bases). V lost 3 bases to trimming and J lost 7 bases, with 19 bases between them. CDR1 and CDR2 (germline): LNHDA, SQIVND (reference sequence). CDR3 length: 16 amino acids. CDR3 region: CASSILLGSWRNEQFF. CDR3 sequence (DNA): TGTGCCAGTAGTATTTTGTTGGGCAGTTGGAGGAATGAGCAGTTCTTC.

V usage is TRBV6-5 and J usage is TRBJ1-5; D is unresolved. Germline loops: CDR1 MNHEY, CDR2 SVGAGI. The CDR3 length is 12 residues. Deletions cut 5 bases from V and 12 bases from J, with 14 bases between. This chain's CDR3 is CASSPTFGLQHF. The CDR3 bases are TGTGCCAGCAGTCCGACCTTCGGGCTCCAGCATTTT.

This clone has only one observation. Its ends do not fully match the called genes, so a read error is possible. V is TRBV19 and J is TRBJ2-2; D possibly matches TRBD1 or TRBD2 (6 bases each). CDR1 is LNHDA and CDR2 is SQIVND in the germline V gene (reference sequence). This CDR3 is 15 amino acids long. The CDR3 spells CASRLGGTKTGELFF. The CDR3 nucleotides are TGTGCCAGTAGACTAGGGGGGACGAAAACCGGGGAGCTGTTTTTT.

This clone was seen only once. The rearrangement links TRBV7-2 to TRBJ2-7; D is ambiguous. The V end was cut by 3 bases, the J end by 0 bases, with 9 bases between. This CDR3 spans 14 amino acids. Germline V CDR1 and CDR2: SGHTA, FQGNSA. The CDR3 loop is CASSFSRNSYEQYF. In DNA form, the CDR3 reads TGTGCCAGCAGCTTCTCTAGGAACTCCTACGAGCAGTACTTC.

The chain joins TRBV28 to TRBJ2-7, with D maybe TRBD1 (5 bases). Germline V lookup: CDR1 MDHEN, CDR2 SYDVKM. The CDR3 totals 11 residues. CDR3 protein: CGVGASYEQYF. CDR3 bases: TGTGGGGTAGGGGCATCCTACGAGCAGTACTTC.

The CDR3 is CASRTSYEQYF. The CDR3 DNA sequence: TGTGCCAGCAGGACATCCTACGAGCAGTACTTC. The gene calls are TRBV6-6 and TRBJ2-7; D gene uncertain. The germline V gene has CDR1 MNHNY and CDR2 SVGAGI (reference sequence). This CDR3 has 11 residues. The V gene lost 6 bases and the J gene lost 1 base, with 4 bases spanning the gap.

The chain combines TRBV19 with TRBJ2-2; the D gene is possibly TRBD1 (5 bases). Germline V gene lookup returns CDR1 LNHDA and CDR2 SQIVND (reference sequence). V lost 4 bases and J 0 bases, leaving 12 bases between the germline ends. The CDR3 sequence is 16 residues long. The CDR3 coding sequence is TGTGCCAGTAGTACCTCGGACATAGCGAACACCGGGGAGCTGTTTTTT. This codes for CASSTSDIANTGELFF.

This chain uses TRBV7-2 with TRBJ2-7; D may correspond to TRBD1 or TRBD2 (5 bases each). This CDR3 is 15 amino acids long. CDR1 and CDR2 from the germline V gene are SGHTA and FQGNSA. Trimming shortened V by 1 base and J by 3 bases, and 13 bases separated the two germline ends. The DNA for the CDR3 is TGTGCCAGCAGCTTAGGCGGGTCGGGGCTCTACGAGCAGTACTTC. Its translation: CASSLGGSGLYEQYF.

This clone was seen more than once but under ten times. This chain links TRBV7-8 with TRBJ2-3, with D hard to call. The CDR3 totals 12 residues. V was clipped by 5 bases and J by 2 bases, with 5 bases between them. Germline lookup yields CDR1 SGHVS and CDR2 FQNEAQ. The CDR3 region is CASSPHTDTQYF. In DNA form, the CDR3 reads TGTGCCAGCAGCCCACACACAGATACGCAGTATTTT.

The chain combines TRBV29-1 with TRBJ2-3; no firm D call. This CDR3 region has 13 residues. The V and J ends lost 8 bases and 1 base respectively, with 13 bases between them. In germline, CDR1 is SQVTM, CDR2 ANQGSEA. The CDR3 DNA is TGCAGCTTCCAACCCGCGCGCACAGATACGCAGTATTTT. Its protein product is CSFQPARTDTQYF.

The CDR3 here is CASSVALSDTQYF. Here the CDR3 DNA reads TGTGCCAGCAGCGTAGCTCTGTCAGATACGCAGTATTTT. The V gene is TRBV9, the J gene TRBJ2-3; no clear D gene. The CDR3 has 13 amino acids. The V end lost 0 bases, the J end lost 4 bases, and 6 bases lay between the germline ends. The germline CDR1 and CDR2 sequences are SGDLS and YYNGEE.

V is TRBV28 and J is TRBJ1-2; no firm D call. The CDR3 loop spans 12 amino acids. The germline V gene has CDR1 MDHEN and CDR2 SYDVKM. V was cut by 10 bases and J by 5 bases, with 14 bases left in between. DNA of the CDR3: TGTGCCACCACTCTGCAGAGATATGGCTACACCTTC. Its protein product is CATTLQRYGYTF.

The chain links TRBV15 to TRBJ2-7; 7 bases match TRBD2. Germline loops: CDR1 LNHNV, CDR2 YYDKDF (reference sequence). CDR3 length: 16 amino acids. The V gene end was trimmed by 3 bases and the J gene end by 2 bases; junction bases not matched to a gene: 10. The CDR3 sequence is CATSSRTGRIPYEQYF. The CDR3 nucleotides are TGTGCCACCAGCAGCCGAACCGGGAGGATCCCCTACGAGCAGTACTTC.

This clone is labeled medium-sized. V and J are TRBV19 and TRBJ1-5; a weak D match, TRBD1 (5 bases). Looked up from germline, CDR1 is LNHDA and CDR2 is SQIVND (reference sequence). V dropped 3 bases and J dropped 6 bases, with 12 bases sitting between them. The CDR3 extends over 14 amino acids. The DNA of the CDR3 is TGTGCCAGTAGTATGGAGGGGTCGGGTCAGCCCCAGCATTTT. Its protein product is CASSMEGSGQPQHF.

This chain connects TRBV4-2 to TRBJ2-7; a weak D match, TRBD2 (5 bases). Per the germline V gene, CDR1 is LGHNA and CDR2 is YNFKEQ. V gave up 4 bases and J gave up 1 base, with 8 bases separating them. This CDR3 is 13 amino acids long. CDR3 bases: TGTGCCAGCAGCCGGACTGGATCCTACGAGCAGTACTTC. Its protein is CASSRTGSYEQYF.